This T cell receptor beta chain was recovered during a study of identical twins. TCRdb reanalysed the 5' RACE reads using MiXCR and keeps one entry per CDR3 protein. The table records around 220,000 distinct CDR3 sequences, roughly 13% of them present only once. The V end was cut by 5 bases, the J end by 4 bases, with 11 bases between. The CDR3 contains 13 residues. Looked up from germline, CDR1 is MDHEN and CDR2 is SYDVKM. This clonotype was counted many times. This sequence was found in a woman aged 18 to 35 in good health. The sample consisted of memory (CD45RO+) T cells sorted from blood. The chain recombines TRBV28 with TRBJ1-2, with a weak D call TRBD1 (6 bases). The CDR3 sequence: CASSPTGPYGYTF. The CDR3 coding sequence is TGTGCCAGCAGTCCAACAGGGCCCTATGGCTACACCTTC.